This T cell receptor (beta chain) was sequenced in a study of OX40 agonist ivuxolimab in advanced cancers. Whole-study context: At 0.01 to 10 mg/kg, ivuxolimab was administered intravenously to patients every 2 weeks. The study, taken as a whole, reports: Partly responding patients at 0.1-3.0 mg/kg showed some of the smallest clonal expansion.

Libraries were prepared by immunoSEQ multiplex PCR; TCRdb keeps only in-frame clonotypes and omits some of them. This table holds some 54,000 clones, 84% found once. Comments on this clone: Its target is unknown.

Systemic immunosuppression or autoimmune disease history was grounds to exclude patients. Germline-derived CDR1 and CDR2 are MNHEY and SMNVEV (reference sequence). The CDR3 has 13 residues. The V end lost 5 bases, the J end lost 0 bases, and 7 bases lay between the germline ends. This receptor was taken from an adult with an advanced solid tumor such as melanoma, head and neck, liver or kidney cancer. The sample in question was CD4+ or CD8+ T cells sorted from blood, obtained in a trial of the OX40 agonist ivuxolimab. The J gene is TRBJ1-1, the V gene TRBV27; no clear D. The CDR3 bases are TGTGCCAGCAGTCCCCTAGTGAACACTGAAGCTTTCTTT. It is translated as CASSPLVNTEAFF.